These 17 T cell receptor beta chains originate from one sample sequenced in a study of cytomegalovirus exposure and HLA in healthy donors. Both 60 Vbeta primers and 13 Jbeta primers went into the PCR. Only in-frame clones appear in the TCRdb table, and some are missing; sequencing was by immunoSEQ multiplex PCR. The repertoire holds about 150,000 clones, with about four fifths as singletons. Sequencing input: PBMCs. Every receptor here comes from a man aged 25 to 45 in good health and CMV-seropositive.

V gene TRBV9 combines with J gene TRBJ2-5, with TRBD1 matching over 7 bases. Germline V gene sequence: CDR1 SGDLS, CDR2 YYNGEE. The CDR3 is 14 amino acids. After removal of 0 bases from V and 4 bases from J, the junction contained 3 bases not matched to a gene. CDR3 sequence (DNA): TGTGCCAGCAGCGTAGGAGGGGGCGTAGAGACCCAGTACTTC. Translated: CASSVGGGVETQYF.

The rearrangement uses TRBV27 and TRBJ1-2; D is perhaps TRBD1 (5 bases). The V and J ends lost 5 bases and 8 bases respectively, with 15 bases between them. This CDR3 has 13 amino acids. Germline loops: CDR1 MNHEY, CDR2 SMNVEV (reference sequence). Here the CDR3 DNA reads TGTGCCAGCAGTCTGGGCAGGGCGGCGGGCTACACCTTC. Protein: CASSLGRAAGYTF.

DNA of the CDR3: TGTGCCAGTAGATCGCGGGGAAACAATGAGCAGTTCTTC. Amino acid sequence: CASRSRGNNEQFF. This chain uses TRBV14 with TRBJ2-1; perhaps TRBD2 as D (6 bases). V was trimmed by 9 bases and J by 5 bases, leaving 14 bases between them. Germline CDR1 reads SGHDN; CDR2 reads FVKESK. The CDR3 totals 13 residues. The full variable domain, completed using reference TRBV14 and TRBJ2-1, is EAGVTQFPSHSVIEKGQTVTLRCDPISGHDNLYWYRRVMGKEIKFLLHFVKESKQDESGMPNNRFLAERTGGTYSTLKVQPAELEDSGVYFCASRSRGNNEQFFGPGTRLTVL.

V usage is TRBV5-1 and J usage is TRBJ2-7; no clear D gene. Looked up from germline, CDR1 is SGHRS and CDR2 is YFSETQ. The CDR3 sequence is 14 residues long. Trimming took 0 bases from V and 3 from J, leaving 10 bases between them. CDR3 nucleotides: TGCGCCAGCAGCTTGGACGCCGGTTACTACGAGCAGTACTTC. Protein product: CASSLDAGYYEQYF.

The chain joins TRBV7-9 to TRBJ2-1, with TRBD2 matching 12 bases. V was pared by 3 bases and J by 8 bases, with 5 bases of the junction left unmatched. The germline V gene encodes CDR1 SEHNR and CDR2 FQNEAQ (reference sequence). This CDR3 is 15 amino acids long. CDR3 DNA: TGTGCCAGCAGCTTGTCTAGCGGGAGGGCCTATGAGCAGTTCTTC. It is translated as CASSLSSGRAYEQFF.

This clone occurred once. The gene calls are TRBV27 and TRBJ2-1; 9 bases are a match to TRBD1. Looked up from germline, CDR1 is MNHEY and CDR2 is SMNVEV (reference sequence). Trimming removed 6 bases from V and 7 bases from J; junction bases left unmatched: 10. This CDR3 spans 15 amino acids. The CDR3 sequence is CASRLINRGRNEQFF. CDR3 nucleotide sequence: TGTGCCAGCAGACTAATCAACAGGGGGCGTAATGAGCAGTTCTTC.

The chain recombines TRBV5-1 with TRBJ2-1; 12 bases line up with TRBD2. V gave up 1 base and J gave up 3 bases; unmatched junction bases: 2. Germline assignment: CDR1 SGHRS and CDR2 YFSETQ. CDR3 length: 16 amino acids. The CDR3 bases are TGCGCCAGCAGCTTGACTAGCGGGGGGAGCTACAATGAGCAGTTCTTC. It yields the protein CASSLTSGGSYNEQFF. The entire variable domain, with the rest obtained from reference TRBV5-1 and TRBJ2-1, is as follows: KAGVTQTPRYLIKTRGQQVTLSCSPISGHRSVSWYQQTPGQGLQFLFEYFSETQRNKGNFPGRFSGRQFSNSRSEMNVSTLELGDSALYLCASSLTSGGSYNEQFFGPGTRLTVL.

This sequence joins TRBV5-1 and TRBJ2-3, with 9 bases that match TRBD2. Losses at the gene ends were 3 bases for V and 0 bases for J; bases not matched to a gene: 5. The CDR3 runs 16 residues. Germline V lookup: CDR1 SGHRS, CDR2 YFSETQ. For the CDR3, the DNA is TGCGCCAGCAGCTATAGCGGGGGCCTTAGCACAGATACGCAGTATTTT. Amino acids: CASSYSGGLSTDTQYF.

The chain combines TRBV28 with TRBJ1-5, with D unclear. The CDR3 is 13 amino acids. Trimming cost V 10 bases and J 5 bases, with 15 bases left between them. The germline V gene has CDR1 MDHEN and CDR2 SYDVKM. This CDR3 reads CATGGWHYQPQHF. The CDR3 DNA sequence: TGTGCCACCGGCGGCTGGCACTATCAGCCCCAGCATTTT.

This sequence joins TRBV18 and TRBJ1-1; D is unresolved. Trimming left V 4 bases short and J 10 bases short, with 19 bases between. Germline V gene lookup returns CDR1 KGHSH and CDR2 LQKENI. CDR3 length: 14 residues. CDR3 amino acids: CASSLTDSPKRAFF. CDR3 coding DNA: TGTGCCAGCTCACTTACGGACTCCCCCAAGCGAGCTTTCTTT.

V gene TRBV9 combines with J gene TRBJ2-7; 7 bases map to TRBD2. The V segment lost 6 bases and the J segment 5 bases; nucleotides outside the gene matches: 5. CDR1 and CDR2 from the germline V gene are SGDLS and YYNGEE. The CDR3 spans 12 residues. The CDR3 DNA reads TGTGCCAGCATAAAACTAGCGCACGAGCAGTACTTC. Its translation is CASIKLAHEQYF.

In DNA form, the CDR3 reads TGTGCCAGCACGGCGGAGTTTTGGGGGGCCAACGTCCTGACTTTC. The encoded protein is CASTAEFWGANVLTF. The chain links TRBV7-8 to TRBJ2-6; D is unclear. Germline CDR1 reads SGHVS; CDR2 reads FQNEAQ. Trimming shortened V by 7 bases and J by 4 bases, and 14 bases separated the two germline ends. This CDR3 region has 15 residues.

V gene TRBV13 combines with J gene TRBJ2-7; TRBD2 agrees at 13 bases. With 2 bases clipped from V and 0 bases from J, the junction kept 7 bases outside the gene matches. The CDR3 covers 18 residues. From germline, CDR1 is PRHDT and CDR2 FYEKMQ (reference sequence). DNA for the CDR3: TGTGCCAGCAGCTTACGAGGACTAGCGGGAGTTGGCTCCTACGAGCAGTACTTC. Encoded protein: CASSLRGLAGVGSYEQYF. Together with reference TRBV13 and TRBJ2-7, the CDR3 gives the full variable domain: AAGVIQSPRHLIKEKRETATLKCYPIPRHDTVYWYQQGPGQDPQFLISFYEKMQSDKGSIPDRFSAQQFSDYHSELNMSSLELGDSALYFCASSLRGLAGVGSYEQYFGPGTRLTVT.

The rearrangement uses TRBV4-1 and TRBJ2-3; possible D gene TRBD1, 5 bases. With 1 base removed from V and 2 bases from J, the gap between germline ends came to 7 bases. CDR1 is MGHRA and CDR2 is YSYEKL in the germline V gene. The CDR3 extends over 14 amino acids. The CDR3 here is CASSQVGVTDTQYF. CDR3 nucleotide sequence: TGCGCCAGCAGCCAAGTAGGGGTCACAGATACGCAGTATTTT.

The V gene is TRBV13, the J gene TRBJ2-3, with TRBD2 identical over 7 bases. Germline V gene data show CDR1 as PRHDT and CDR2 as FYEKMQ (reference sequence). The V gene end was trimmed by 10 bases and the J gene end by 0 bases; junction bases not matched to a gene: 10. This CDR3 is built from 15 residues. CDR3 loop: CATSGGGTSTDTQYF. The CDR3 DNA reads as TGTGCCACCTCGGGAGGCGGTACTAGCACAGATACGCAGTATTTT.

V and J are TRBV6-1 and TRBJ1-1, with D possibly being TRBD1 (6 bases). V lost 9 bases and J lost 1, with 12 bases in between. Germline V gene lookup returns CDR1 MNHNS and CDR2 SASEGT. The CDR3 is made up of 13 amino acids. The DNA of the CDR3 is TGTGCCAGTCAACAGGGTGAGAACACTGAAGCTTTCTTT. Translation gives CASQQGENTEAFF.

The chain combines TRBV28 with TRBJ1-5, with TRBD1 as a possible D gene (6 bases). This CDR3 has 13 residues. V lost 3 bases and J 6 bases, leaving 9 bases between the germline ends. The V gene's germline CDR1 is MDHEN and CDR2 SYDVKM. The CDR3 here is CASSLGAGQPQHF. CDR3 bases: TGTGCCAGCAGTTTGGGGGCAGGTCAGCCCCAGCATTTT.